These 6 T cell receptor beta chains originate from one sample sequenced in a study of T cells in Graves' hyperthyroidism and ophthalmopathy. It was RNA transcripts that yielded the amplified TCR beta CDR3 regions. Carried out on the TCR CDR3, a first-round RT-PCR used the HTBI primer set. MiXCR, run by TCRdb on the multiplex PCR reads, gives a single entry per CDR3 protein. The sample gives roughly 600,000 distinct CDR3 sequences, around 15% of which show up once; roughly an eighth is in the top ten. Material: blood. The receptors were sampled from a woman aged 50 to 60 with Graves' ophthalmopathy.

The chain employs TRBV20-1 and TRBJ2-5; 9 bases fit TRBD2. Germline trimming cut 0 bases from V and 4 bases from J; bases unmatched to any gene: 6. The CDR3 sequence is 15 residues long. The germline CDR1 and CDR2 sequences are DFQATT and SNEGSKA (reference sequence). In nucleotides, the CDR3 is TGCAGTGCTAGAGAAGGTAGCGGGAGTCGAGAGACCCAGTACTTC. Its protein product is CSAREGSGSRETQYF.

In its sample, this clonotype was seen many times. The CDR3: CAWSVTGYGELFF. The CDR3 region has the DNA TGTGCCTGGAGTGTAACAGGGTACGGGGAGCTGTTTTTT. The chain has TRBV30 and TRBJ2-2, with D maybe TRBD1 (6 bases). Germline assignment: CDR1 GTSNPN and CDR2 SVGIG (reference sequence). Between the trimmed V and J ends, which lost 0 bases and 7 bases, there was a span of 9 bases. CDR3 length: 13 amino acids. Filled out from reference TRBV30 and TRBJ2-2, the complete variable domain reads SQTIHQWPATLVQPVGSPLSLECTVEGTSNPNLYWYRQAAGRGLQLLFYSVGIGQISSEVPQNLSASRPQDRQFILSSKKLLLSDSGFYLCAWSVTGYGELFFGEGSRLTVL.

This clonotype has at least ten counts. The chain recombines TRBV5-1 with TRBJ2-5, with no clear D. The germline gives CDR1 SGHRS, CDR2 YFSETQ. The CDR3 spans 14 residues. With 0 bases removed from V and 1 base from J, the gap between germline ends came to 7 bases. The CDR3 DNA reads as TGCGCCAGCAGCTTGGAGTCGGTCCAAGAGACCCAGTACTTC. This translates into CASSLESVQETQYF.

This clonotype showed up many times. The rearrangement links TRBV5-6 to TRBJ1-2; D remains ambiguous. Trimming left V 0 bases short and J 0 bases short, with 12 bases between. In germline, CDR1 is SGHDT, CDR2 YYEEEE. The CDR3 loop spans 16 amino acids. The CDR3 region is CASSLGRRNPNYGYTF. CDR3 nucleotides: TGTGCCAGCAGCTTGGGTCGGCGCAATCCTAACTATGGCTACACCTTC.

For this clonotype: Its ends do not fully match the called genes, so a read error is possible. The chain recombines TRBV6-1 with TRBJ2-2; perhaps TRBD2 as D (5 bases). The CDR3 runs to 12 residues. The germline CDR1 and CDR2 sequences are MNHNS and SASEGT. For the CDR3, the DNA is TGTGCCAGCAGCCACGGTTCCGGGGAGCCGTTTTTT. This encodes CASSHGSGEPFF.

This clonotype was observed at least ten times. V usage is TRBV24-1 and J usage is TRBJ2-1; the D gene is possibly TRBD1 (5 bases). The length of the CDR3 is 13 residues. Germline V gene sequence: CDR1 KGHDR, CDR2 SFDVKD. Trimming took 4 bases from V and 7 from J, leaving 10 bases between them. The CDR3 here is CATSEIRVNEQFF. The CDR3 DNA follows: TGTGCCACCAGTGAGATCAGGGTAAATGAGCAGTTCTTC.